Listed below are T cell receptor beta chains from one sample, sequenced in a study of liver allograft versus peripheral blood T cells. From the reads, TCRdb called clonotypes with MiXCR, one entry per CDR3 protein. The sample has over 10,000 distinct CDR3 sequences, around 18% seen once. These receptors all come from a human patient who had a liver transplant. The graft donor may be the source of some T cells. Both conserved end residues are part of each CDR3.

CDR3 length	V gene	J gene	CDR3 protein
16	TRBV24-1	TRBJ2-1	CATSDWTGGAYNEQFF
15	TRBV6-5	TRBJ2-1	CASSTDYAGDNEQFF
13	TRBV7-2	TRBJ1-5	CASSLVSNQPQHF
14	TRBV6-1	TRBJ2-1	CASSSFSRFAEQFF
12	TRBV30	TRBJ1-3	CACDRVKNTIYF
15	TRBV9	TRBJ2-7	CASSAGLKSSYEQYF
14	TRBV12-3/TRBV12-4	TRBJ1-6	CASTRRTEGSPLHF
15	TRBV10-3	TRBJ2-1	CAISAGGAGEGEQFF
14	TRBV28	TRBJ1-5	CASSHGRNNQPQHF
12	TRBV20-1	TRBJ1-1	CSAKSGNTEAFF
13	TRBV28	TRBJ1-4	CASTGGAREKLFF
15	TRBV6-1	TRBJ1-1	CASSEHTGGGTEAFF
14	TRBV7-2	TRBJ1-2	CASSLALTLGGYTF
13	TRBV11-2	TRBJ2-1	CASSLTSGGIVYF
19	TRBV7-9	TRBJ1-2	CASSKVPLGRVVKDYGYTF
12	TRBV7-2	TRBJ2-3	CASSAYTDTQYF
15	TRBV12-5	TRBJ2-5	CASGQGTSGTETQYF
13	TRBV7-9	TRBJ2-4	CASSPTMGQARLF
15	TRBV13	TRBJ2-3	CASSGGGYSTDTQYF
14	TRBV20-1	TRBJ2-1	CSARYSYGGNEQFF
17	TRBV19	TRBJ1-5	CASSTNFVPYSNQPQHF
16	TRBV20-1	TRBJ1-6	CSAPRSGARYNSPLHF
14	TRBV10-3	TRBJ1-3	CAISVGGNENTIYF
13	TRBV20-1	TRBJ1-1	CSARDRENTEAFF
17	TRBV18	TRBJ2-3	CASSPGTGGLGTDTQYF
15	TRBV7-2	TRBJ2-1	CASSPGFGSYNEQFF
14	TRBV5-6	TRBJ1-6	CASSLPGYNSPLHF
13	TRBV18	TRBJ2-7	CASSPGLDGEQYF
15	TRBV7-2	TRBJ1-6	CASSTQTGTNSPLHF
14	TRBV30	TRBJ2-5	CAWSQTSGQETQYF
13	TRBV2	TRBJ2-3	CASRGPYTDTQYF
13	TRBV7-2	TRBJ2-7	CASSLDGSYEQYF
15	TRBV18	TRBJ2-1	CASSRRAGGDNEQFF
18	TRBV28	TRBJ1-4	CASSLNRLSMRGNEKLFF
15	TRBV18	TRBJ2-3	CASSLGLERTDTQYF
14	TRBV28	TRBJ1-6	CASTRVAHNSPLHF
15	TRBV6-6	TRBJ2-3	CASSSTSGVTDTQYF